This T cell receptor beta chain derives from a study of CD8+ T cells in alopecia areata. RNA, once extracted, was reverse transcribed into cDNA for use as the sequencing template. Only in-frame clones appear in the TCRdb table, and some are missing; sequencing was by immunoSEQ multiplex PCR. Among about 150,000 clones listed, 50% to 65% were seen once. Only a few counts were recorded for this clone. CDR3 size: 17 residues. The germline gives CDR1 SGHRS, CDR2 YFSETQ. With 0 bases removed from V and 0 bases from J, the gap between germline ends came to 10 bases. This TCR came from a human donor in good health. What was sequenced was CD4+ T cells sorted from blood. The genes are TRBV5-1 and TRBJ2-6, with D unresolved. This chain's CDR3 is CASSLGARSSGANVLTF. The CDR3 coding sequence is TGCGCCAGCAGCTTGGGAGCCCGAAGCTCTGGGGCCAACGTCCTGACTTTC.